The rows below give T cell receptor beta chains drawn from one sample of a study of T cell clones after liver transplantation. TCRdb's table, derived via immunoSEQ multiplex PCR, lists solely in-frame clones and lacks some. The data show under 15,000 clones, roughly 69% seen once. The material was CD8+ T cells from blood, obtained at the 22-month timepoint. The receptors were gathered from a human patient who received a liver transplant. Some of the T cells might come from the graft donor. Both conserved end residues are part of each CDR3. D genes are given only for firm matches. Clone sizes are given selectively: once, few, many, or a class where the clone is expanded.

CDR3 length	D gene	clone size	V gene	J gene	CDR3 protein	CDR3 DNA
14	NA	NA	TRBV6-6	TRBJ2-7	CASSRDTGTYEQYF	TGTGCCAGCAGTCGGGACACTGGAACCTACGAGCAGTACTTC
14	NA	NA	TRBV7-3	TRBJ1-1	CASSPGGGKAEAFF	TGTGCCAGCAGCCCCGGTGGGGGAAAAGCTGAAGCTTTCTTT
18	TRBD1	few	TRBV7-2	TRBJ2-6	CASSAPGQGASGANVLTF	TGTGCCAGCAGCGCACCGGGACAGGGGGCGTCTGGGGCCAACGTCCTGACTTTC
14	TRBD1	few	TRBV7-9	TRBJ2-7	CASSLRDRGYEQYF	TGTGCCAGCAGCTTACGAGACAGGGGCTACGAGCAGTACTTC
19	TRBD2	NA	TRBV7-6	TRBJ2-1	CASSLVAGGPLMIYNEQFF	TGTGCCAGCAGCTTAGTAGCGGGAGGGCCCCTCATGATTTACAATGAGCAGTTCTTC
13	NA	NA	TRBV5-4	TRBJ1-2	CASRGWLNYGYTF	TGTGCCAGCAGAGGGTGGTTAAACTATGGCTACACCTTC
11	NA	NA	TRBV5-6	TRBJ1-2	CASSFSGGYTF	TGTGCCAGCAGCTTTTCCGGTGGCTACACCTTC
11	NA	NA	TRBV7-9	TRBJ1-4	CASSFDEKLFF	TGTGCCAGCAGCTTTGATGAAAAACTGTTTTTT
16	TRBD2	few	TRBV2	TRBJ2-7	CASSPSLTSGSGEQYF	TGTGCCAGCAGCCCCTCCCTGACTAGCGGGAGCGGCGAGCAGTACTTC
16	NA	NA	TRBV19	TRBJ1-2	CASSIDDGGRGYGYTF	TGTGCCAGTAGTATAGATGATGGGGGCCGCGGCTATGGCTACACCTTC
11	NA	few	TRBV7-9	TRBJ2-7	CASSSTYEQYF	TGTGCCAGCAGCTCGACCTACGAGCAGTACTTC
17	NA	NA	TRBV4-2	TRBJ1-5	CASSQRQAIMVGQPQHF	TGTGCCAGCAGCCAACGACAGGCAATCATGGTTGGTCAGCCCCAGCATTTT
17	NA	NA	TRBV9	TRBJ1-1	CASSAGRGVRLGTEAFF	TGTGCCAGCAGCGCTGGAAGGGGGGTCAGGTTGGGGACTGAAGCTTTCTTT
14	NA	NA	TRBV9	TRBJ2-2	CASSATGGTGELFF	TGTGCCAGCAGCGCGACAGGCGGCACCGGGGAGCTGTTTTTT
14	TRBD1	NA	TRBV6-1	TRBJ1-5	CASSETDRGQPQHF	TGTGCCAGCAGTGAGACAGACAGGGGACAGCCCCAGCATTTT
14	TRBD1	NA	TRBV9	TRBJ2-7	CASSPRQGAYEQYF	TGTGCCAGCAGCCCCCGACAGGGGGCTTACGAGCAGTACTTC
14	NA	NA	TRBV27	TRBJ2-7	CASTSRLNSWEQYF	TGTGCCAGCACCTCCCGGTTGAATAGTTGGGAGCAGTACTTC
13	TRBD1	few	TRBV10-1	TRBJ2-7	CASSADRGHEQYF	TGCGCCAGCAGTGCAGACAGGGGACACGAGCAGTACTTC
18	NA	NA	TRBV27	TRBJ2-2	CASSPASNGVTNTGELFF	TGTGCCAGCAGTCCTGCATCAAATGGTGTTACGAACACCGGGGAGCTGTTTTTT
13	NA	NA	TRBV6-5	TRBJ1-1	CASAQGVSTEAFF	TGTGCCTCAGCACAGGGTGTGAGTACTGAAGCTTTCTTT
15	NA	many	TRBV6-6	TRBJ2-2	CASSYYRTNTGELFF	TGTGCCAGCAGTTACTACCGGACAAACACCGGGGAGCTGTTTTTT
15	TRBD1	NA	TRBV4-2	TRBJ1-6	CASRATGGSNSPLHF	TGTGCCAGCAGGGCTACAGGGGGTTCGAATTCACCCCTCCACTTT
14	TRBD2	NA	TRBV10-3	TRBJ2-7	CATNGGGRAAEQYF	TGTGCTACAAACGGGGGCGGGAGGGCCGCCGAGCAGTACTTC
13	NA	NA	TRBV19	TRBJ2-7	CASSDRYLYEQYF	TGTGCCAGTAGTGACAGGTATCTCTACGAGCAGTACTTC
17	NA	NA	TRBV9	TRBJ2-1	CASSVGPGDGYYNEQFF	TGTGCCAGCAGCGTAGGGCCAGGAGACGGCTATTACAATGAGCAGTTCTTC
15	NA	many	TRBV5-1	TRBJ2-5	CASSSPSDSRETQYF	TGCGCCAGCAGCTCCCCTTCCGACAGTCGAGAGACCCAGTACTTC
16	NA	once	TRBV4-3	TRBJ1-1	CASSQTGDGGYTEAFF	TGCGCCAGCAGCCAAACGGGGGATGGAGGTTACACTGAAGCTTTCTTT
14	TRBD1	few	TRBV6-5	TRBJ1-6	CASRKTGRNSPLHF	TGTGCCAGCAGGAAGACAGGGAGGAATTCACCCCTCCACTTT
12	NA	NA	TRBV19	TRBJ2-1	CASSSRPSEQFF	TGTGCCAGTAGTTCCCGCCCCAGCGAGCAGTTCTTC
14	NA	NA	TRBV18	TRBJ1-5	CARKGDVANQPQHF	TGTGCCAGAAAAGGGGATGTAGCAAATCAGCCCCAGCATTTT
15	TRBD1	NA	TRBV6-5	TRBJ1-3	CASSYSTGGGNTIYF	TGTGCCAGCAGTTACTCGACAGGGGGCGGGAACACCATATATTTT
14	TRBD2	medium-sized	TRBV5-1	TRBJ2-7	CASSLDGGGYEQYF	TGCGCCAGCAGCTTGGACGGCGGGGGCTACGAGCAGTACTTC
16	TRBD1	NA	TRBV10-3	TRBJ2-7	CAISGSRTGLLYEQYF	TGTGCCATCAGTGGATCCAGGACAGGGCTTTTATACGAGCAGTACTTC
19	NA	NA	TRBV14	TRBJ1-4	CASSRTQTHARETNEKLFF	TGTGCCAGCAGCCGAACACAAACCCACGCCAGGGAGACTAATGAAAAACTGTTTTTT
14	TRBD1	once	TRBV6-1	TRBJ2-7	CASRIPGGGDEQYF	TGTGCCAGCAGAATACCAGGGGGCGGGGACGAGCAGTACTTC
16	TRBD1	few	TRBV5-4	TRBJ2-1	CASSPAGTGSYNEQFF	TGTGCCAGCAGCCCGGCCGGGACAGGGTCCTACAATGAGCAGTTCTTC
15	NA	many	TRBV4-1	TRBJ1-2	CASSSRMGAFLGYTF	TGCGCCAGCAGCTCGCGTATGGGAGCCTTTCTTGGCTACACCTTC
14	NA	NA	TRBV27	TRBJ1-5	CASSWEGSAQPQHF	TGTGCCAGCAGTTGGGAGGGGTCGGCTCAGCCCCAGCATTTT
15	NA	NA	TRBV28	TRBJ2-5	CASSSPRRNRETQYF	TGTGCCAGCAGTTCCCCCAGGAGGAACAGAGAGACCCAGTACTTC
13	TRBD2	NA	TRBV4-1	TRBJ2-5	CASTVAGGETQYF	TGCGCCAGCACAGTAGCGGGAGGAGAGACCCAGTACTTC
11	NA	NA	TRBV6-6	TRBJ1-1	CASSYPTEAFF	TGTGCCAGCAGTTACCCAACTGAAGCTTTCTTT